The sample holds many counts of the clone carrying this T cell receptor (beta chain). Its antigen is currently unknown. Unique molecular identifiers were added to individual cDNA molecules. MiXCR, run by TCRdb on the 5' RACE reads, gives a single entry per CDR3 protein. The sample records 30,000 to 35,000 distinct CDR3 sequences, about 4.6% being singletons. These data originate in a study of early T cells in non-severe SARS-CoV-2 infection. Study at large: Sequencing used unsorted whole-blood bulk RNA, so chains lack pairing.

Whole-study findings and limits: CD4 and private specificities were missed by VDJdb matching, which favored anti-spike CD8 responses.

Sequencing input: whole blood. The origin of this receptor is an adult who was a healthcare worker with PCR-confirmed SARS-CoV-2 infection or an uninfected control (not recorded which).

The CDR3 spells CASSLTPDQPQHF. CDR3 coding DNA: TGTGCCAGCAGCTTGACCCCGGATCAGCCCCAGCATTTT. V gene TRBV7-9 combines with J gene TRBJ1-5; D is unclear. Germline CDR1 SEHNR, CDR2 FQNEAQ (reference sequence). V lost 3 bases and J 5 bases, leaving 8 bases between the germline ends. The CDR3 loop spans 13 amino acids.